These 9 T cell receptor beta chains originate from one sample sequenced in a study of blood T cells in healthy people across ages. A J-beta primer mix and a sample-barcoded 5' primer were used in a second PCR of roughly 7 to 12 cycles. TCRdb re-analysed the 5' RACE reads in MiXCR, keeping a single row per CDR3 protein. The sample holds around 940,000 distinct CDR3 sequences, roughly 47% seen once. The sample was blood. The receptors come from a woman aged 60-75 years in good health.

This clonotype was observed a few times. The V and J genes are TRBV7-7 and TRBJ2-3, with 7 positions matching TRBD1. The germline V gene has CDR1 SSHAT and CDR2 FNYEAQ (reference sequence). The CDR3 consists of 16 residues. Germline trimming cut 6 bases from V and 1 base from J; bases unmatched to any gene: 10. CDR3 protein: CASRPIRGTGTDTQYF. Here the CDR3 DNA reads TGTGCCAGCAGACCAATCAGGGGGACAGGCACAGATACGCAGTATTTT.

This chain uses TRBV4-3 with TRBJ2-3; 9 bases are a match to TRBD2. CDR1 is LGHNA and CDR2 is YSLEER in the germline V gene. The ends lost 1 base at V and 4 bases at J; junction bases unmatched: 6. CDR3 size: 16 residues. Here the CDR3 reads CASSQVIAGVPDTQYF. The DNA of the CDR3 is TGCGCCAGCAGCCAAGTTATAGCGGGAGTTCCAGATACGCAGTATTTT.

The count of this clonotype is one. The chain is built from TRBV5-6 and TRBJ2-7; TRBD1 matches 8 bases. The CDR3 loop spans 14 amino acids. V was clipped by 9 bases and J by 1 base; unmatched bases: 9. Germline values: CDR1 SGHDT, CDR2 YYEEEE. The CDR3 nucleotides read TGTGCCACCAGGGACAGGTATATTTCCTACGAGCAGTACTTC. It translates to CATRDRYISYEQYF.

The rearrangement joins TRBV7-8 to TRBJ2-7, with D unclear. Germline loops: CDR1 SGHVS, CDR2 FQNEAQ. V was shortened by 5 bases and J by 4 bases, with 18 bases between the two germline ends. The CDR3 has 15 residues. As DNA, the CDR3 is TGTGCCAGCAGCATAGACCCCGCGTGGAGTTACGAGCAGTACTTC. This gives the protein CASSIDPAWSYEQYF.

The CDR3 DNA sequence: TGTGCAAGTCGCTTAGGGTCCCAACGATACAATGAGCAGTTCTTC. Amino acid sequence: CASRLGSQRYNEQFF. V is TRBV12-2 and J is TRBJ2-1; the table's D call, TRBD1, has no DNA check behind it. TRBV12-2 is described as a pseudogene. This CDR3 region has 15 residues.

The J gene is TRBJ1-1, the V gene TRBV5-1; D may be TRBD1 (5 bases). The ends were cut back, 4 bases at V and 7 bases at J, with 11 bases in the middle. This CDR3 has 12 amino acids. CDR1 is SGHRS and CDR2 is YFSETQ in the germline V gene. CDR3 sequence: CASSRETGEAFF. CDR3 DNA sequence: TGCGCCAGCAGCCGAGAAACAGGTGAAGCTTTCTTT.

The chain is built from TRBV13 and TRBJ2-4; 9 bases agree with TRBD1. The CDR3 runs 14 residues. J gave up 6 bases and V 1 base, and 1 base lay outside the gene matches. The germline V gene encodes CDR1 PRHDT and CDR2 FYEKMQ (reference sequence). The CDR3 nucleotides read TGTGCCAGCAGCTTAGTACAGGGGGCAAACATTCAGTACTTC. The encoded protein is CASSLVQGANIQYF.

This clonotype was observed a handful of times. The chain recombines TRBV7-2 with TRBJ2-4; 8 nucleotides agree with TRBD1. This CDR3 spans 16 amino acids. The germline V gene has CDR1 SGHTA and CDR2 FQGNSA. V shed 5 bases and J 4 bases; nucleotides not matched to a gene: 10. CDR3 loop: CASSPGQGGFKNIQYF. CDR3 DNA sequence: TGTGCCAGCAGCCCAGGACAGGGTGGATTTAAAAACATTCAGTACTTC.

This clonotype was seen only a few times. V and J are TRBV3-1 and TRBJ1-2; D possibly corresponds to TRBD1 (5 bases). From germline, CDR1 is LGHDT and CDR2 YNNKEL (reference sequence). CDR3 length equals 13 residues. The germline V and J ends were trimmed by 7 bases and 4 bases, with 13 bases remaining between them. The CDR3 region is CASTPSGGYGYTF. For the CDR3, the DNA is TGTGCCAGCACACCTAGTGGGGGCTATGGCTACACCTTC. The entire variable domain, with the rest obtained from reference TRBV3-1 and TRBJ1-2, is as follows: DTAVSQTPKYLVTQMGNDKSIKCEQNLGHDTMYWYKQDSKKFLKIMFSYNNKELIINETVPNRFSPKSPDKAHLNLHINSLELGDSAVYFCASTPSGGYGYTFGSGTRLTVV.